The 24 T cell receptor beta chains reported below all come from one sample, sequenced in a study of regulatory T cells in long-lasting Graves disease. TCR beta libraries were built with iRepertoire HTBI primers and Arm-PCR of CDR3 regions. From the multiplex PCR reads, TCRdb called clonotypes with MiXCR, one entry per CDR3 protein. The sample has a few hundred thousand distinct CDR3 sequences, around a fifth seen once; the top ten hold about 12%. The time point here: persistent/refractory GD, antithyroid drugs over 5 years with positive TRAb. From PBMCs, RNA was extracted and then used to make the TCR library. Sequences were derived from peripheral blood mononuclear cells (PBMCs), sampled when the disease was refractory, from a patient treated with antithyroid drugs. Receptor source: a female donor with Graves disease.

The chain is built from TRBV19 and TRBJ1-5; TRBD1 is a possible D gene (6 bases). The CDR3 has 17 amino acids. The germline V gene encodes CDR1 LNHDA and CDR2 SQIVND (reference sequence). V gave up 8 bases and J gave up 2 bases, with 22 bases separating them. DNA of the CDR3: TGTGCCAGTCGCCGTACCTGGGGGGGCACCGGCAATCAGCCCCAGCATTTT. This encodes CASRRTWGGTGNQPQHF.

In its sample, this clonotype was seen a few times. The CDR3 DNA follows: TGTGCCAGCAGCTTAAGTACGGGGACAGGTAGCAATCAGCCCCAGCATTTT. It specifies CASSLSTGTGSNQPQHF. V is TRBV7-2 and J is TRBJ1-5; the match to TRBD1 covers 8 bases. CDR1 is SGHTA, CDR2 FQGNSA, per germline. Trimming removed 2 bases from V and 0 bases from J; junction bases left unmatched: 6. CDR3 length: 17 amino acids.

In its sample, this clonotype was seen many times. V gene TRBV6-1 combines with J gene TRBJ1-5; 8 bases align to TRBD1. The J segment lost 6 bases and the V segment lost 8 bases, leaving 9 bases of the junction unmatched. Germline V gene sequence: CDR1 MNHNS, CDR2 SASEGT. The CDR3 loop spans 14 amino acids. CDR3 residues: CASGRTGGGQPQHF. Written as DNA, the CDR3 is TGTGCCAGCGGGAGAACAGGGGGTGGTCAGCCCCAGCATTTT.

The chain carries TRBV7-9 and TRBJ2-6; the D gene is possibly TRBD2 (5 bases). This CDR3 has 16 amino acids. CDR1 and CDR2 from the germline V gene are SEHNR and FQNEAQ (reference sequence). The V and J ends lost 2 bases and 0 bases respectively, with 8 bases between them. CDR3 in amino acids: CASSLLGSSGANVLTF. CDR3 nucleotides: TGTGCCAGCAGCTTATTGGGGAGCTCTGGGGCCAACGTCCTGACTTTC.

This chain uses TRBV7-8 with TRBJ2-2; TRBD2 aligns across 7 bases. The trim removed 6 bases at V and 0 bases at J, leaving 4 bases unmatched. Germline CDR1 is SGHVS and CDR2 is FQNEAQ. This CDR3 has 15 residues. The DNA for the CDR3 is TGTGCCAGCAGGTTGGGGGGGGCGAACACCGGGGAGCTGTTTTTT. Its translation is CASRLGGANTGELFF.

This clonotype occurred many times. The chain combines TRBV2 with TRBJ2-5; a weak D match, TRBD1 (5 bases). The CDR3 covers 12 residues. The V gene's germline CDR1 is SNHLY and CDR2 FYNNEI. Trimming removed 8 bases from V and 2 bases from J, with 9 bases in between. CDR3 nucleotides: TGTGCCAGCGGGGCTGAGCAAGAGACCCAGTACTTC. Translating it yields CASGAEQETQYF. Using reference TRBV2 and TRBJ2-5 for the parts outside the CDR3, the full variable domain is EPEVTQTPSHQVTQMGQEVILRCVPISNHLYFYWYRQILGQKVEFLVSFYNNEISEKSEIFDDQFSVERPDGSNFTLKIRSTKLEDSAMYFCASGAEQETQYFGPGTRLLVL.

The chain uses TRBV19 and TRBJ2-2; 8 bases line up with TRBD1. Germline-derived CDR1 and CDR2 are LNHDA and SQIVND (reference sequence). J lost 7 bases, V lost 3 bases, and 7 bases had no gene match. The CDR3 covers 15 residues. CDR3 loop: CASSMQGAPGGELFF. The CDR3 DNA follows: TGTGCCAGTAGTATGCAGGGGGCGCCTGGCGGGGAGCTGTTTTTT.

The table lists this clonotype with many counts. CDR3 sequence reads: CASSSLGQAYEQYF. DNA of the CDR3: TGTGCCAGCAGTTCCCTCGGACAGGCCTACGAGCAGTACTTC. V and J are TRBV12-3 or TRBV12-4 and TRBJ2-7; 7 bases map to TRBD1. The CDR3 runs to 14 residues. The V segment lost 4 bases and the J segment 2 bases; nucleotides outside the gene matches: 5.

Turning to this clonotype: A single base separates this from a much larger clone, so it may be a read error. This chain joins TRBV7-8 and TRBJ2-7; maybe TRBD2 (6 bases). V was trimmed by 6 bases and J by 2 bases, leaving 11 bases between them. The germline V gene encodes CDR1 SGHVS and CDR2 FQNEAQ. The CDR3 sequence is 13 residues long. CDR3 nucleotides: TGTGCCAGCAGAGGCGGGGCCGCCTACGAGCAGTACTTC. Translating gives CASRGGAAYEQYF. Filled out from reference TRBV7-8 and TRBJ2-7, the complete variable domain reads GAGVSQSPRYKVAKRGQDVALRCDPISGHVSLFWYQQALGQGPEFLTYFQNEAQLDKSGLPSDRFFAERPEGSVSTLKIQRTQQEDSAVYLCASRGGAAYEQYFGPGTRLTVT.

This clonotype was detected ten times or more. In DNA form, the CDR3 reads TGTGCCAGCAGCTCGTACCGGGGGCAAGAGACCCAGTACTTC. Its protein is CASSSYRGQETQYF. This chain joins TRBV11-3 and TRBJ2-5; tentatively, D is TRBD2 (6 bases). This CDR3 comprises 14 residues. The V gene's germline CDR1 is SGHNT and CDR2 YENEEA. Trimming stripped 4 bases from V and 2 bases from J, with 11 bases between. The entire variable domain, with the rest obtained from reference TRBV11-3 and TRBJ2-5, is as follows: EAGVVQSPRYKIIEKKQPVAFWCNPISGHNTLYWYLQNLGQGPELLIRYENEEAVDDSQLPKDRFSAERLKGVDSTLKIQPAELGDSAVYLCASSSYRGQETQYFGPGTRLLVL.

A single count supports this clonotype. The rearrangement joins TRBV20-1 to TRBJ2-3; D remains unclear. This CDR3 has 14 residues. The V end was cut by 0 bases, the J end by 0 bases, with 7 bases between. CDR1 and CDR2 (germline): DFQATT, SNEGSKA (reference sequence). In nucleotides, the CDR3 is TGCAGTGCTAGAGAGGCATCTAGCACAGATACGCAGTATTTT. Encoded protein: CSAREASSTDTQYF.

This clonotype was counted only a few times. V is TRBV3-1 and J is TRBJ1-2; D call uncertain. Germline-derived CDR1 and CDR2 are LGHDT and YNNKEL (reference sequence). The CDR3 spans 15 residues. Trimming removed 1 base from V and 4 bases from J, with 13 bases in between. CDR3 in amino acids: CASSQARFDGYGYTF. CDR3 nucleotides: TGTGCCAGCAGCCAAGCCCGTTTCGACGGCTATGGCTACACCTTC.

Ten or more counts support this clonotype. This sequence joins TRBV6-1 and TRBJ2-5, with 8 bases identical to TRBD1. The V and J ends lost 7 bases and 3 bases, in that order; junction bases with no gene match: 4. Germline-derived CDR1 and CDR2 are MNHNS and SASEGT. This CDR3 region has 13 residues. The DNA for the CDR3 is TGTGCCAGCACCCAGACAGGGGAAGAGACCCAGTACTTC. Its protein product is CASTQTGEETQYF.

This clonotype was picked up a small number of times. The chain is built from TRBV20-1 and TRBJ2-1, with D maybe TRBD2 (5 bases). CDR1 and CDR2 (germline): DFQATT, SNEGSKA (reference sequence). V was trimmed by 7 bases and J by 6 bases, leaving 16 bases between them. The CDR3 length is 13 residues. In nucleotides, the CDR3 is TGCAGTGTAAGCGGAGGACGCGGCAATGAGCAGTTCTTC. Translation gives CSVSGGRGNEQFF.

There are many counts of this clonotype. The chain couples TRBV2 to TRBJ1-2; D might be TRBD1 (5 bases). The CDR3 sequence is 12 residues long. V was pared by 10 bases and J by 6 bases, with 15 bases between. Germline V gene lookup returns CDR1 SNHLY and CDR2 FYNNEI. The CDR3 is CAIEPRGHGYTF. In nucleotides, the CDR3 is TGTGCCATCGAGCCCCGGGGCCATGGCTACACCTTC. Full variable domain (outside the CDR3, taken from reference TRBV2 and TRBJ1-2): EPEVTQTPSHQVTQMGQEVILRCVPISNHLYFYWYRQILGQKVEFLVSFYNNEISEKSEIFDDQFSVERPDGSNFTLKIRSTKLEDSAMYFCAIEPRGHGYTFGSGTRLTVV.

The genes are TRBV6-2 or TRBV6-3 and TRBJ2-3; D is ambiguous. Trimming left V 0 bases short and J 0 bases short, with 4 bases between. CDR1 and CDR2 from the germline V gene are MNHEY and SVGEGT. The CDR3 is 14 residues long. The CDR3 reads CASSYSRSTDTQYF. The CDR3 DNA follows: TGTGCCAGCAGTTACTCGAGAAGCACAGATACGCAGTATTTT.

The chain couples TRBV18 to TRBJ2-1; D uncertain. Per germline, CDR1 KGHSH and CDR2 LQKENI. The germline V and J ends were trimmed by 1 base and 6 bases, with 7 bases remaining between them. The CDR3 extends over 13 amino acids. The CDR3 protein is CASSPRAVNEQFF. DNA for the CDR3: TGTGCCAGCTCACCACGGGCAGTCAATGAGCAGTTCTTC. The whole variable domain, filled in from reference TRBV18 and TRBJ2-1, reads NAGVMQNPRHLVRRRGQEARLRCSPMKGHSHVYWYRQLPEEGLKFMVYLQKENIIDESGMPKERFSAEFPKEGPSILRIQQVVRGDSAAYFCASSPRAVNEQFFGPGTRLTVL.

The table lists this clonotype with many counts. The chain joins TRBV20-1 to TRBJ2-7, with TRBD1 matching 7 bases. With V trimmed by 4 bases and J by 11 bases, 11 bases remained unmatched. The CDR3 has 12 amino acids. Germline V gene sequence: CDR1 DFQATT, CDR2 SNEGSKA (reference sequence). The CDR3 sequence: CSANRDSLGEYF. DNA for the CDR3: TGCAGTGCTAACCGGGACAGCCTAGGGGAGTACTTC.

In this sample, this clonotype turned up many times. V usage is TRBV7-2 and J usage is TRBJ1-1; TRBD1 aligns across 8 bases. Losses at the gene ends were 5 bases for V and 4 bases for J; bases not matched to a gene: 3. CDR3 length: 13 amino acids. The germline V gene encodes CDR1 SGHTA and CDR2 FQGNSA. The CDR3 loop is CASSPRGPTEAFF. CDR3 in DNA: TGTGCCAGCAGCCCCAGGGGGCCCACTGAAGCTTTCTTT.

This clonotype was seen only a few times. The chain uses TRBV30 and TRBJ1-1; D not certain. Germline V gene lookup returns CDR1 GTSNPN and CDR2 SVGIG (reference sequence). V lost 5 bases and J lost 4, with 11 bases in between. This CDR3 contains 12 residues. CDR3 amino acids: CAWGSWGTEAFF. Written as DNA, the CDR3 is TGTGCCTGGGGTTCCTGGGGCACTGAAGCTTTCTTT.

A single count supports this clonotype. The CDR3 DNA reads TGTGCCAGCAGTGAAGAATCCCCCCCCGGGGAGCTGTTTTTT. It translates to CASSEESPPGELFF. The V gene is TRBV6-1, the J gene TRBJ2-2; no firm D call. Germline CDR1 reads MNHNS; CDR2 reads SASEGT. The CDR3 consists of 14 residues. The germline V and J ends were trimmed by 1 base and 6 bases, with 9 bases remaining between them.

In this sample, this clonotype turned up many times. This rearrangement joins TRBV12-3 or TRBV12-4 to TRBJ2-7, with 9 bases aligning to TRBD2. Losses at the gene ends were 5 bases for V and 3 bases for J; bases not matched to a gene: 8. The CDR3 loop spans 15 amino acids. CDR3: CASSPGTSRNYEQYF. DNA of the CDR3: TGTGCCAGCAGTCCGGGGACTAGCCGAAACTACGAGCAGTACTTC.

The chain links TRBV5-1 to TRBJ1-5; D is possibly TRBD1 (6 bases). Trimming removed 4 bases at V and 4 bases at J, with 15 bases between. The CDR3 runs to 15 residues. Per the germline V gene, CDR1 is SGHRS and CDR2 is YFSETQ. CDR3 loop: CASSQSGGGNQPQHF. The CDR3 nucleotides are TGCGCCAGCAGCCAGTCGGGGGGCGGAAATCAGCCCCAGCATTTT.

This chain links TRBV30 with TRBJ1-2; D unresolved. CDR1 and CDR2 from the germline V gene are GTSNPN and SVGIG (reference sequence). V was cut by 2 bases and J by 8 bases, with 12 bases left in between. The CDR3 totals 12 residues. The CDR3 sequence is CAWSIGGGGYTF. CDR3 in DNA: TGTGCCTGGAGTATAGGAGGAGGGGGCTACACCTTC.